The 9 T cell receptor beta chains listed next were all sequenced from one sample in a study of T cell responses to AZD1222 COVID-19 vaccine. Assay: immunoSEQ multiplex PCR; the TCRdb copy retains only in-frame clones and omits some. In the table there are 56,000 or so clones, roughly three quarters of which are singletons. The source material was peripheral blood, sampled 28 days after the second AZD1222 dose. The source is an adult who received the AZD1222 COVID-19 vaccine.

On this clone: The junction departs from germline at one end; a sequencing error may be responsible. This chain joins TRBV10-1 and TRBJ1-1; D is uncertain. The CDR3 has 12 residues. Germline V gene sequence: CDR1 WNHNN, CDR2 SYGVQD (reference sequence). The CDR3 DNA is TGCGCCAGTTCTTCCGGGAACAGTGAAGCTTTCTTT. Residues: CASSSGNSEAFF.

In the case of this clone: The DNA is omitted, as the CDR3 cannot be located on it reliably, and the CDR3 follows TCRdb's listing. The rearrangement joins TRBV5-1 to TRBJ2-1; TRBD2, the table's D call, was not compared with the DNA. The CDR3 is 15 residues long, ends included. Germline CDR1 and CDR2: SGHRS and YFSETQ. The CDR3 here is CASSFGPGTYNEQFF.

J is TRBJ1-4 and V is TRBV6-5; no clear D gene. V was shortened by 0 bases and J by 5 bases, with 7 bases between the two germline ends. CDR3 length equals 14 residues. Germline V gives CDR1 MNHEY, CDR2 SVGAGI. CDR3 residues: CASSYSITNEKLFF. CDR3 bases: TGTGCCAGCAGTTACTCCATAACCAATGAAAAACTGTTTTTT.

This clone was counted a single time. The CDR3 here is CASSQWTRDTQYF. The DNA for the CDR3 is TGTGCCAGCAGCCAATGGACCAGAGATACGCAGTATTTT. This rearrangement joins TRBV3-1 (or the pseudogene TRBV3-2) to TRBJ2-3; no firm D call. Germline lookup yields CDR1 LGHDT and CDR2 YNNKEL (reference sequence). The ends were cut back, 2 bases at V and 5 bases at J, with 8 bases in the middle. The CDR3 is 13 residues long.

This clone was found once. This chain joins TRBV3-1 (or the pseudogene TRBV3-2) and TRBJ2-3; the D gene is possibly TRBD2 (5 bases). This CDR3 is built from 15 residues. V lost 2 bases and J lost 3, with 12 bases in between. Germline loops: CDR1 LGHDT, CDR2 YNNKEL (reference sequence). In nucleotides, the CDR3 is TGTGCCAGCAGCCAAAGGACTTTGGGGACAGATACGCAGTATTTT. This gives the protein CASSQRTLGTDTQYF.

The CDR3 sequence is CASREAPGEYEQYF. CDR3 bases: TGTGCCAGTAGGGAGGCCCCGGGGGAGTACGAGCAGTACTTC. The chain carries TRBV19 and TRBJ2-7; possibly TRBD2 for D (6 bases). Per the germline V gene, CDR1 is LNHDA and CDR2 is SQIVND (reference sequence). V dropped 6 bases and J dropped 4 bases, with 16 bases sitting between them. This CDR3 region has 14 residues. The full variable domain, completed using reference TRBV19 and TRBJ2-7, is DGGITQSPKYLFRKEGQNVTLSCEQNLNHDAMYWYRQDPGQGLRLIYYSQIVNDFQKGDIAEGYSVSREKKESFPLTVTSAQKNPTAFYLCASREAPGEYEQYFGPGTRLTVT.

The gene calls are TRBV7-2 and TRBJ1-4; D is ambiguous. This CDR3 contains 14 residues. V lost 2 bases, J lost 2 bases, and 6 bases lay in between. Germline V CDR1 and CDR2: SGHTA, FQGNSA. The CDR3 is CASSLYSTNEKLFF. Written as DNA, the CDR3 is TGTGCCAGCAGCTTATATTCGACTAATGAAAAACTGTTTTTT.

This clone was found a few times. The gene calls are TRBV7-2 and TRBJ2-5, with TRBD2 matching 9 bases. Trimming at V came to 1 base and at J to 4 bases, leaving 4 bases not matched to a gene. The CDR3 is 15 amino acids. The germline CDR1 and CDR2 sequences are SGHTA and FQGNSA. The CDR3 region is CASSLVGGRAETQYF. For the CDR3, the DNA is TGTGCCAGCAGCTTAGTGGGCGGGAGGGCAGAGACCCAGTACTTC.

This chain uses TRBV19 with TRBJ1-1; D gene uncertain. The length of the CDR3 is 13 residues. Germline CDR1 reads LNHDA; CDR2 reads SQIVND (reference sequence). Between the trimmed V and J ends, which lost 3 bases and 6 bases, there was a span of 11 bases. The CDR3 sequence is CASSIGPPAEAFF. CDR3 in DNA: TGTGCCAGTAGTATTGGGCCTCCAGCTGAAGCTTTCTTT.